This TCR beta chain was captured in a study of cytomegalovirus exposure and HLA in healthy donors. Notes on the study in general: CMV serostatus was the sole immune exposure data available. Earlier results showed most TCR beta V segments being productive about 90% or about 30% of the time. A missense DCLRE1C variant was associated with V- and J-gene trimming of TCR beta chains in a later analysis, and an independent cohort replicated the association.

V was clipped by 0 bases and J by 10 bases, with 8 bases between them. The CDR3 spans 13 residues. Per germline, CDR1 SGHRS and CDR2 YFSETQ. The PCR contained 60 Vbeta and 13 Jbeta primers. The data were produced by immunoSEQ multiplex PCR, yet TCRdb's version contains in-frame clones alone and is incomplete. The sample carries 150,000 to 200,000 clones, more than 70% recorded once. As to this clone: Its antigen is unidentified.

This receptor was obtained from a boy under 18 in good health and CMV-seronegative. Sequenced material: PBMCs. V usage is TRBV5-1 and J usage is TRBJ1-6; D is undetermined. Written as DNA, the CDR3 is TGCGCCAGCAGCTTGGTTGGGAGATCACCCCTCCACTTT. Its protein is CASSLVGRSPLHF.